This T cell receptor (beta chain) was identified in a study of T cells in localized non-small cell lung cancer. Study-wide results and limits: Adjacent lung exhibited a median of around 60 among the 100 most abundant tumor clones. Compared with tumor, uninvolved adjacent lung displayed greater T cell clonality, ranking highest overall. An association was observed between higher blood T cell density and longer overall survival. Heterogeneity remains possible because sequencing was limited to only one tumor region.

Data came from immunoSEQ multiplex PCR; TCRdb stores just in-frame clones and leaves some out. The sample contains 15,000 to 19,000 clones, roughly 86% of which appear only once. The CDR3 has 15 residues. V lost 4 bases to trimming and J lost 0 bases, with 12 bases between them. Germline V gives CDR1 SGHVS, CDR2 FQNEAQ. Points on this clone: The antigen is not known. Within the sample, other DNA sequences also encode this same CDR3.

The sequence derives from a male donor aged 60 or over with stage II lung adenocarcinoma. This specimen consisted of peripheral blood mononuclear cells, obtained before any cancer treatment. This rearrangement joins TRBV7-8 to TRBJ1-1; D is undetermined. CDR3 nucleotide sequence: TGTGCCAGCAGCTCCGATATTTCTGTGAACACTGAAGCTTTCTTT. This translates into CASSSDISVNTEAFF.